Below, 28 T cell receptor beta chains from the same sample are listed, as sequenced in a study of T-cell reconstitution after alpha-beta-depleted transplantation in children. A library of TCRbeta sequences, prepared with unique molecular identifiers, was generated. TCRdb fed the PCR reads into MiXCR, producing one record per CDR3 protein. Counted here are around 370,000 distinct CDR3 sequences, about 9.3% occurring once; the ten biggest clones make up 2.4%. Sequencing was performed on PBMCs from the stem cell graft donor, taken from the stem cell graft. The receptors derive from a human donor who donated a stem cell graft to a child with acute lymphoblastic leukemia.

There are a few counts of this clonotype. J is TRBJ1-2 and V is TRBV19; possibly TRBD1 for D (6 bases). CDR1 and CDR2 from the germline V gene are LNHDA and SQIVND (reference sequence). CDR3 length equals 13 residues. V lost 5 bases and J 5 bases, leaving 12 bases between the germline ends. The CDR3: CASSETGDYGYTF. The CDR3 DNA reads TGTGCCAGTAGTGAGACAGGCGATTATGGCTACACCTTC. The entire variable domain, with the rest obtained from reference TRBV19 and TRBJ1-2, is as follows: DGGITQSPKYLFRKEGQNVTLSCEQNLNHDAMYWYRQDPGQGLRLIYYSQIVNDFQKGDIAEGYSVSREKKESFPLTVTSAQKNPTAFYLCASSETGDYGYTFGSGTRLTVV.

The table lists this clonotype with a few counts. The chain has TRBV10-3 and TRBJ2-7; 7 bases are shared with TRBD1. CDR1 is ENHRY and CDR2 is SYGVKD in the germline V gene. There are 15 residues in the CDR3. J was trimmed by 0 bases and V by 7 bases; bases with no gene match: 9. In DNA, the CDR3 is TGTGCCATCATGGGGACAGATACCTTCTCCTACGAGCAGTACTTC. It specifies CAIMGTDTFSYEQYF.

This clonotype was picked up a small number of times. This chain joins TRBV2 and TRBJ2-3; D remains unclear. V shed 4 bases and J shed 2 bases, with 7 bases lying between them. From germline, CDR1 is SNHLY and CDR2 FYNNEI. The CDR3 sequence is 13 residues long. The DNA of the CDR3 is TGTGCCAGCAGTGGCGAGTACACAGATACGCAGTATTTT. Its translation is CASSGEYTDTQYF.

This sequence joins TRBV5-5 and TRBJ1-4; a possible D gene is TRBD1 (5 bases). CDR1 is SGHKS and CDR2 is YYEKEE in the germline V gene (reference sequence). V lost 4 bases and J 8 bases, leaving 18 bases between the germline ends. The length of the CDR3 is 15 residues. This CDR3 is CASSQSGTRDEKLFF. For the CDR3, the DNA is TGTGCCAGCAGCCAATCCGGGACCCGGGACGAAAAACTGTTTTTT.

This clonotype has ten or more counts. This rearrangement joins TRBV27 to TRBJ1-2; 8 nucleotides agree with TRBD1. The V gene's germline CDR1 is MNHEY and CDR2 SMNVEV (reference sequence). This CDR3 spans 13 amino acids. Germline trimming cut 6 bases from V and 4 bases from J; bases unmatched to any gene: 4. The CDR3 region has the DNA TGTGCCAGCAGCCCCGGGACAGGCTATGGCTACACCTTC. It is translated as CASSPGTGYGYTF.

This chain uses TRBV28 with TRBJ2-1, with 8 bases matching TRBD2. Looked up from germline, CDR1 is MDHEN and CDR2 is SYDVKM. With 3 bases clipped from V and 2 bases from J, the junction kept 3 bases outside the gene matches. The CDR3 consists of 15 residues. The chain's CDR3 is CASSFTSGPYNEQFF. CDR3 nucleotide sequence: TGTGCCAGCAGTTTCACTAGCGGACCCTACAATGAGCAGTTCTTC.

This clonotype was recorded at least ten times. One end of the junction fails to match germline, which may point to a read error. The chain is built from TRBV7-7 and TRBJ2-2, with D perhaps matching TRBD1 (6 bases). Looked up from germline, CDR1 is SSHAT and CDR2 is FNYEAQ (reference sequence). The CDR3 has 14 amino acids. CDR3 loop: CASSLGRGTGELFF. CDR3 in DNA: TGTGCTAGCAGCTTAGGCAGGGGCACCGGGGAGCTGTTTTTT.

This rearrangement joins TRBV21-1 to TRBJ1-4. TRBV21-1 is marked as a pseudogene. The CDR3 has 15 amino acids. CDR3 loop: CASSLRIKTNEKLFF. CDR3 bases: TGTGCCAGCAGCCTACGAATAAAGACTAATGAAAAACTGTTTTTT.

This clonotype has at least ten counts. DNA of the CDR3: TGTGCCAGCACAAGCACAGATACGCAGTATTTT. Amino acid sequence: CASTSTDTQYF. The V call is TRBV2, the J call TRBJ2-3; no clear D. The CDR3 length is 11 residues. Trimming left V 7 bases short and J 0 bases short, with 2 bases between. Germline V gives CDR1 SNHLY, CDR2 FYNNEI.

The rearrangement uses TRBV12-3 or TRBV12-4 and TRBJ2-7; D not resolved. The CDR3 consists of 14 residues. Deletions cut 1 base from V and 5 bases from J, with 12 bases between. This chain's CDR3 is CASSLGQRTDEQYF. Written as DNA, the CDR3 is TGTGCCAGCAGTTTAGGCCAGAGAACCGACGAGCAGTACTTC.

This clonotype was observed many times. This chain joins TRBV29-1 and TRBJ2-2; a weak D match, TRBD1 (5 bases). This CDR3 spans 14 amino acids. Germline V gene sequence: CDR1 SQVTM, CDR2 ANQGSEA. Deletions cut 1 base from V and 1 base from J, with 7 bases between. The CDR3 DNA is TGCAGCGTTGAAGCCACAGGGAACACCGGGGAGCTGTTTTTT. This translates into CSVEATGNTGELFF.

CDR3 sequence: CASSSQGARLSNEQFF. CDR3 DNA: TGTGCCAGCAGTTCACAGGGGGCGCGTTTGTCGAATGAGCAGTTCTTC. The rearrangement links TRBV28 to TRBJ2-1; 9 bases line up with TRBD1. J lost 7 bases, V lost 4 bases, and 11 bases had no gene match. Germline CDR1 and CDR2: MDHEN and SYDVKM. The CDR3 sequence is 16 residues long.

This clonotype was picked up a small number of times. The chain recombines TRBV20-1 with TRBJ2-3; D perhaps matches TRBD2 (6 bases). Trimming shortened V by 5 bases and J by 2 bases, and 17 bases separated the two germline ends. The CDR3 contains 15 residues. Germline CDR1 and CDR2: DFQATT and SNEGSKA (reference sequence). CDR3 bases: TGCAGTGCTGTTAATAGCGGACTCGCCACAGATACGCAGTATTTT. This encodes CSAVNSGLATDTQYF.

This clonotype was detected a few times. The gene calls are TRBV3-1 and TRBJ1-3; 10 nucleotides match TRBD1. This CDR3 comprises 16 residues. Germline CDR1 and CDR2: LGHDT and YNNKEL (reference sequence). The V and J ends lost 4 bases and 1 base, in that order; junction bases with no gene match: 4. The CDR3 reads CASSPRTGGSGNTIYF. The CDR3 nucleotides are TGTGCCAGCAGCCCCCGGACAGGGGGGTCTGGAAACACCATATATTTT.

There are a few counts of this clonotype. This chain uses TRBV20-1 with TRBJ2-3; 12 bases are shared with TRBD2. The J segment lost 6 bases and the V segment lost 5 bases, leaving 3 bases of the junction unmatched. Germline CDR1 and CDR2: DFQATT and SNEGSKA (reference sequence). This CDR3 comprises 13 residues. Here the CDR3 reads CSAAGTSGDTQYF. CDR3 in DNA: TGCAGTGCTGCCGGGACTAGCGGGGATACGCAGTATTTT.

This clonotype was counted only a few times. The rearrangement joins TRBV28 to TRBJ2-5, with no clear D. The CDR3 runs 13 residues. V dropped 2 bases and J dropped 5 bases, with 9 bases sitting between them. Germline V gene data show CDR1 as MDHEN and CDR2 as SYDVKM. The CDR3 is CASSLNPRETQYF. The CDR3 coding sequence is TGTGCCAGCAGTTTAAATCCGAGGGAGACCCAGTACTTC. The full variable domain, completed using reference TRBV28 and TRBJ2-5, is DVKVTQSSRYLVKRTGEKVFLECVQDMDHENMFWYRQDPGLGLRLIYFSYDVKMKEKGDIPEGYSVSREKKERFSLILESASTNQTSMYLCASSLNPRETQYFGPGTRLLVL.

In this sample, this clonotype turned up a few times. The chain is built from TRBV7-8 and TRBJ1-2, with 7 bases lining up with TRBD1. Germline trimming cut 7 bases from V and 8 bases from J; bases unmatched to any gene: 7. This CDR3 spans 12 amino acids. CDR1 and CDR2 (germline): SGHVS, FQNEAQ. CDR3 loop: CASNRRGEGYTF. The CDR3 bases are TGTGCCAGCAACCGCAGGGGGGAGGGCTACACCTTC.

The chain links TRBV7-9 to TRBJ2-7; TRBD2 matches 8 bases. This CDR3 has 14 amino acids. The J segment lost 3 bases and the V segment lost 5 bases, leaving 6 bases of the junction unmatched. The germline V gene has CDR1 SEHNR and CDR2 FQNEAQ (reference sequence). CDR3 region: CASSTGLVSYEQYF. The CDR3 nucleotides are TGTGCCAGCAGCACGGGACTAGTTAGCTACGAGCAGTACTTC. Full variable domain (remainder filled in from reference TRBV7-9 and TRBJ2-7): DTGVSQNPRHKITKRGQNVTFRCDPISEHNRLYWYRQTLGQGPEFLTYFQNEAQLEKSRLLSDRFSAERPKGSFSTLEIQRTEQGDSAMYLCASSTGLVSYEQYFGPGTRLTVT.

The chain links TRBV7-6 to TRBJ2-1; 9 nucleotides line up with TRBD1. Germline CDR1 reads SGHVS; CDR2 reads FNYEAQ. The CDR3 has 15 residues. J gave up 7 bases and V 7 bases, and 11 bases lay outside the gene matches. CDR3 DNA sequence: TGTGCCAGCACAAATCACAGGGGGCGGGAGAATGAGCAGTTCTTC. It specifies CASTNHRGRENEQFF.

This clonotype was counted at least ten times. The chain uses TRBV12-3 or TRBV12-4 and TRBJ2-7; D remains ambiguous. This CDR3 has 11 amino acids. Trimming shortened V by 6 bases and J by 6 bases, and 9 bases separated the two germline ends. CDR3: CASSSSGEQYF. CDR3 nucleotides: TGTGCCAGCAGCTCATCAGGCGAGCAGTACTTC.

This clonotype was picked up a small number of times. The genes are TRBV27 and TRBJ2-3; D not resolved. V was clipped by 0 bases and J by 0 bases, with 7 bases between them. The CDR3 sequence is 15 residues long. Germline V gene data show CDR1 as MNHEY and CDR2 as SMNVEV (reference sequence). The CDR3 protein is CASSLSAVSTDTQYF. In DNA form, the CDR3 reads TGTGCCAGCAGTTTATCGGCGGTTAGCACAGATACGCAGTATTTT.

This clonotype has at least ten counts. This chain connects TRBV5-1 to TRBJ1-5; D is perhaps TRBD1 (6 bases). Germline V gives CDR1 SGHRS, CDR2 YFSETQ. Trimming removed 1 base from V and 0 bases from J, with 8 bases in between. The CDR3 covers 15 residues. The CDR3 loop reads CASSLQGYSNQPQHF. DNA for the CDR3: TGCGCCAGCAGCTTGCAGGGGTATAGCAATCAGCCCCAGCATTTT.

This clonotype came up many times. J is TRBJ2-7 and V is TRBV7-2; 12 nucleotides line up with TRBD2. After removal of 5 bases from V and 12 bases from J, the junction contained 8 bases not matched to a gene. CDR1 is SGHTA and CDR2 is FQGNSA in the germline V gene. This CDR3 contains 13 residues. CDR3 sequence: CASSGGLAGWTYF. As DNA, the CDR3 is TGTGCCAGCAGCGGCGGACTAGCGGGATGGACGTACTTC.

Concerning this clonotype itself: An end of the junction differs from the germline gene, which may be a read error. The chain uses TRBV20-1 and TRBJ2-1; no firm D call. CDR1 DFQATT and CDR2 SNEGSKA come from the germline V gene (reference sequence). This CDR3 is built from 14 residues. CDR3 sequence: CSARDLRTTHEHFF. CDR3 in DNA: TGCAGTGCTAGAGATCTCAGAACTACACATGAGCATTTCTTC.

A few counts support this clonotype. The V gene is TRBV5-4, the J gene TRBJ1-2; 10 nucleotides agree with TRBD1. V dropped 6 bases and J dropped 2; count of bases not matched to a gene: 4. The CDR3 covers 14 residues. Germline V lookup: CDR1 SGHNT, CDR2 YYREEE (reference sequence). The CDR3 DNA follows: TGTGCCAGCACCGGACAGGGGGGAAACTATGGCTACACCTTC. Translated, it gives CASTGQGGNYGYTF.

This clonotype turned up a few times. The chain recombines TRBV7-9 with TRBJ2-1; tentatively, D is TRBD1 (6 bases). The CDR3 has 15 amino acids. Germline CDR1 is SEHNR and CDR2 is FQNEAQ (reference sequence). V lost 2 bases and J lost 1, with 9 bases in between. The CDR3 sequence: CASSLNRASYNEQFF. The CDR3 bases are TGTGCCAGCAGCTTAAACAGGGCGTCCTACAATGAGCAGTTCTTC.

The V call is TRBV29-1, the J call TRBJ2-3; 7 bases match TRBD1. With V trimmed by 1 base and J by 4 bases, 8 bases remained unmatched. This CDR3 has 15 amino acids. The germline CDR1 and CDR2 sequences are SQVTM and ANQGSEA. The CDR3 protein is CSVEVKRQGADTQYF. The DNA for the CDR3 is TGCAGCGTTGAAGTTAAGAGACAGGGTGCAGATACGCAGTATTTT.

The chain joins TRBV28 to TRBJ2-5, with D tentatively TRBD2 (5 bases). V was trimmed by 7 bases and J by 7 bases, leaving 10 bases between them. Germline CDR1 is MDHEN and CDR2 is SYDVKM. The CDR3 length is 11 residues. CDR3: CASTGVGTQYF. The DNA of the CDR3 is TGTGCCAGCACCGGGGTAGGGACCCAGTACTTC.